The table lists the clone carrying this TCR beta chain with many counts. What it recognizes is unknown. From germline, CDR1 is SEHNR and CDR2 FQNEAQ (reference sequence). V was shortened by 0 bases and J by 2 bases, with 13 bases between the two germline ends. This CDR3 has 16 amino acids. This sample stems from a study of T cells in Graves' hyperthyroidism and ophthalmopathy. Study-level points and caveats: Most thyroid clonotypes expanded above 0.001 appeared in blood too.

If no ophthalmopathy progression occurred within 18 months, Graves' hyperthyroidism was stable. Among the patients, aged 18 to 65, hyperthyroidism was newly diagnosed and had lasted under 2 months. Each diagnosis drew on symptoms, thyroxine, TRAb, thyroid ultrasound and orbital computed tomography findings. Amplification of TCR beta CDR3 regions used RNA as the template. During a first-round RT-PCR of the TCR CDR3, the HTBI primer set was used. TCRdb re-analysed the multiplex PCR reads in MiXCR, keeping a single row per CDR3 protein. The sample lists fewer than 750,000 distinct CDR3 sequences; roughly 50% were seen once.

The chain uses TRBV7-9 and TRBJ1-2; D is unclear. The sequence was collected from a young woman with Graves' hyperthyroidism. Material: peripheral blood or thyroid tissue (not recorded which). CDR3 residues: CASSLAYRGRNYGYTF. DNA of the CDR3: TGTGCCAGCAGCTTAGCGTACCGAGGCAGGAACTATGGCTACACCTTC.